This T cell receptor (beta chain) was documented in a study of blood T cell repertoires in COVID-19. This CDR3 is built from 17 residues. In germline, CDR1 is PRHDT, CDR2 FYEKMQ (reference sequence). J lost 0 bases, V lost 2 bases, and 6 bases had no gene match. Assay: immunoSEQ multiplex PCR; the TCRdb copy retains only in-frame clones and omits some. The data show under 200,000 clones, 77% seen once. The table lists this clone with a count of one. Sequenced sample: peripheral blood. This rearrangement joins TRBV13 to TRBJ1-3; 8 bases agree with TRBD1. This clonotype originated in a man aged 65 to 79 with acute or convalescent COVID-19. The CDR3 DNA reads TGTGCCAGCAGCTTAAATTCCGGGACAGGCTCTGGAAACACCATATATTTT. Encoded protein: CASSLNSGTGSGNTIYF.